The 13 T cell receptor beta chains listed next were all sequenced from one sample in a study of T cell responses to AZD1222 COVID-19 vaccine (dated by TCRdb to 2020 to 2022). The library was prepared using the immunoSEQ multiplex PCR assay. The table was pulled from immuneACCESS by TCRdb, which kept in-frame rearrangements only. Such tables lose some clones; where checked, under half of the loss comes from unresolved V genes, and the rest has no known cause. The sample table contains some 150,000 clones; only one count was recorded for 90% of them. The leading ten clones occupy approximately 1.4% of the sample. Taken with the paper, the label for time point translates to: about 28 days (+/-7) after the second vaccine dose. Specimen: peripheral blood, collected 28 days after the second AZD1222 dose. The receptors stem from an adult who received the AZD1222 COVID-19 vaccine.

The V gene is TRBV9, the J gene TRBJ1-1; D uncertain. The V gene lost 3 bases and the J gene lost 4 bases, with 13 bases spanning the gap. Germline values: CDR1 SGDLS, CDR2 YYNGEE. CDR3 size: 14 residues. The CDR3 nucleotides read TGTGCCAGCAGCGCATATTTGGATAGCACTGAAGCTTTCTTT. Its protein is CASSAYLDSTEAFF.

This rearrangement joins TRBV12-5 to TRBJ1-1, with unresolved D. V was shortened by 5 bases and J by 0 bases, with 7 bases between the two germline ends. Germline values: CDR1 LGHNT, CDR2 FRNRAP. This CDR3 contains 13 residues. The CDR3 loop is CASGPAMNTEAFF. CDR3 DNA: TGTGCTAGTGGTCCTGCGATGAACACTGAAGCTTTCTTT.

The gene calls are TRBV21-1 and TRBJ2-7. TRBV21-1 is tagged as a pseudogene. This CDR3 is 12 amino acids long. The CDR3 sequence is CASSLEGYVQYF. CDR3 sequence (DNA): TGTGCCAGCAGCCTCGAAGGTTACGTGCAGTACTTC.

The J gene is TRBJ1-5, the V gene TRBV7-8; D is undetermined. This CDR3 has 15 amino acids. V was clipped by 0 bases and J by 0 bases, with 6 bases between them. From germline, CDR1 is SGHVS and CDR2 FQNEAQ. This CDR3 is CASSLAGVSNQPQHF. CDR3 DNA: TGTGCCAGCAGCTTAGCGGGAGTTAGCAATCAGCCCCAGCATTTT.

The V gene is TRBV4-2, the J gene TRBJ2-4; 7 bases match TRBD2. The ends lost 0 bases at V and 8 bases at J; junction bases unmatched: 10. Per germline, CDR1 LGHNA and CDR2 YNFKEQ. The length of the CDR3 is 16 residues. The CDR3 here is CASSQDHTGGPDIQYF. As DNA, the CDR3 is TGTGCCAGCAGCCAAGATCACACGGGAGGCCCGGACATTCAGTACTTC.

The V gene is TRBV7-9, the J gene TRBJ1-2; 8 bases are shared with TRBD1. After removal of 5 bases from V and 4 bases from J, the junction contained 3 bases not matched to a gene. This CDR3 is 13 amino acids long. Germline V gene sequence: CDR1 SEHNR, CDR2 FQNEAQ (reference sequence). The CDR3 reads CASSQGAGYGYTF. CDR3 sequence (DNA): TGTGCCAGCAGCCAGGGGGCTGGCTATGGCTACACCTTC.

The rearrangement joins TRBV18 to TRBJ2-3, with 10 bases matching TRBD2. Trimming took 3 bases from V and 2 from J; bases not matched to a gene: 5. The CDR3 totals 16 residues. Per germline, CDR1 KGHSH and CDR2 LQKENI. CDR3 sequence reads: CASSPKRGGYTDTQYF. CDR3 coding DNA: TGTGCCAGCTCACCTAAGCGGGGGGGCTACACAGATACGCAGTATTTT.

This sequence joins TRBV19 and TRBJ2-3; 12 bases agree with TRBD1. In germline, CDR1 is LNHDA, CDR2 SQIVND (reference sequence). V gave up 3 bases and J gave up 9 bases; unmatched junction bases: 7. This CDR3 has 15 residues. The CDR3 spells CASSMGGQGARTQYF. In DNA form, the CDR3 reads TGTGCCAGTAGTATGGGGGGACAGGGGGCTCGAACGCAGTATTTT.

This clone was picked up a small number of times. The chain links TRBV27 to TRBJ1-6; 7 bases agree with TRBD1. CDR1 and CDR2 (germline): MNHEY, SMNVEV (reference sequence). Trimming cost V 8 bases and J 4 bases; bases outside gene matches: 11. This CDR3 comprises 16 residues. The CDR3 protein is CASLADGQVYNSPLHF. In DNA form, the CDR3 reads TGTGCCAGCCTAGCCGATGGACAGGTTTATAATTCACCCCTCCACTTT.

This clone was seen only once. This chain links TRBV6-5 with TRBJ2-3; D tentatively reads TRBD1 or TRBD2 (5 bases each). Trimming took 2 bases from V and 1 from J, leaving 13 bases between them. The CDR3 runs to 16 residues. Germline-derived CDR1 and CDR2 are MNHEY and SVGAGI. CDR3 residues: CASSYRGTTGTDTQYF. Here the CDR3 DNA reads TGTGCCAGCAGTTACCGAGGGACCACCGGCACAGATACGCAGTATTTT.

The CDR3 DNA sequence: TGTGCCAGCAGCTTAGAGGGTGGAATTGGTCAGCCCCAGCATTTT. Translating gives CASSLEGGIGQPQHF. This chain links TRBV7-2 with TRBJ1-5; the D is unclear. The CDR3 runs 15 residues. Germline V CDR1 and CDR2: SGHTA, FQGNSA. Trimming removed 1 base from V and 6 bases from J, with 13 bases in between.

This rearrangement joins TRBV29-1 to TRBJ1-1, with 7 positions matching TRBD1. V gave up 1 base and J gave up 8 bases; unmatched junction bases: 4. Germline V lookup: CDR1 SQVTM, CDR2 ANQGSEA. The CDR3 runs 12 residues. This CDR3 is CSVEGVGQEAFF. In DNA, the CDR3 is TGCAGCGTTGAAGGAGTGGGACAGGAAGCTTTCTTT.

This sequence joins TRBV6-5 and TRBJ2-7, with 8 positions matching TRBD1. This CDR3 has 15 amino acids. With 5 bases clipped from V and 2 bases from J, the junction kept 8 bases outside the gene matches. Germline lookup yields CDR1 MNHEY and CDR2 SVGAGI. The CDR3 DNA follows: TGTGCCAGCAGTCCGGCCGGGACAGGAGCCTACGAGCAGTACTTC. Encoded protein: CASSPAGTGAYEQYF.